This TCR beta chain came from a study of CD8 T cells in ankylosing spondylitis. This CDR3 has 20 residues. The V gene's germline CDR1 is MNHEY and CDR2 SVGEGT. J was trimmed by 0 bases and V by 10 bases; bases with no gene match: 21. Broader study findings: Among TCR beta sequences, a motif of several highly homologous variants appeared characteristic of ankylosing spondylitis blood.

Each CDR3 protein gets one entry after TCRdb re-called the 5' RACE reads with MiXCR. The table lists fewer than 750,000 distinct CDR3 sequences, under 20% of them singletons. Details on this clonotype: The antigen is not known.

This receptor was taken from a male donor with ankylosing spondylitis. The chain links TRBV6-2 or TRBV6-3 to TRBJ2-3; 11 bases agree with TRBD2. Sequenced: blood, either unsorted or a sorted T cell fraction (not recorded which). CDR3 in amino acids: CATASNRMSSGGPSTDTQYF. CDR3 bases: TGTGCCACGGCTTCCAACCGAATGTCTAGCGGGGGGCCTAGCACAGATACGCAGTATTTT.